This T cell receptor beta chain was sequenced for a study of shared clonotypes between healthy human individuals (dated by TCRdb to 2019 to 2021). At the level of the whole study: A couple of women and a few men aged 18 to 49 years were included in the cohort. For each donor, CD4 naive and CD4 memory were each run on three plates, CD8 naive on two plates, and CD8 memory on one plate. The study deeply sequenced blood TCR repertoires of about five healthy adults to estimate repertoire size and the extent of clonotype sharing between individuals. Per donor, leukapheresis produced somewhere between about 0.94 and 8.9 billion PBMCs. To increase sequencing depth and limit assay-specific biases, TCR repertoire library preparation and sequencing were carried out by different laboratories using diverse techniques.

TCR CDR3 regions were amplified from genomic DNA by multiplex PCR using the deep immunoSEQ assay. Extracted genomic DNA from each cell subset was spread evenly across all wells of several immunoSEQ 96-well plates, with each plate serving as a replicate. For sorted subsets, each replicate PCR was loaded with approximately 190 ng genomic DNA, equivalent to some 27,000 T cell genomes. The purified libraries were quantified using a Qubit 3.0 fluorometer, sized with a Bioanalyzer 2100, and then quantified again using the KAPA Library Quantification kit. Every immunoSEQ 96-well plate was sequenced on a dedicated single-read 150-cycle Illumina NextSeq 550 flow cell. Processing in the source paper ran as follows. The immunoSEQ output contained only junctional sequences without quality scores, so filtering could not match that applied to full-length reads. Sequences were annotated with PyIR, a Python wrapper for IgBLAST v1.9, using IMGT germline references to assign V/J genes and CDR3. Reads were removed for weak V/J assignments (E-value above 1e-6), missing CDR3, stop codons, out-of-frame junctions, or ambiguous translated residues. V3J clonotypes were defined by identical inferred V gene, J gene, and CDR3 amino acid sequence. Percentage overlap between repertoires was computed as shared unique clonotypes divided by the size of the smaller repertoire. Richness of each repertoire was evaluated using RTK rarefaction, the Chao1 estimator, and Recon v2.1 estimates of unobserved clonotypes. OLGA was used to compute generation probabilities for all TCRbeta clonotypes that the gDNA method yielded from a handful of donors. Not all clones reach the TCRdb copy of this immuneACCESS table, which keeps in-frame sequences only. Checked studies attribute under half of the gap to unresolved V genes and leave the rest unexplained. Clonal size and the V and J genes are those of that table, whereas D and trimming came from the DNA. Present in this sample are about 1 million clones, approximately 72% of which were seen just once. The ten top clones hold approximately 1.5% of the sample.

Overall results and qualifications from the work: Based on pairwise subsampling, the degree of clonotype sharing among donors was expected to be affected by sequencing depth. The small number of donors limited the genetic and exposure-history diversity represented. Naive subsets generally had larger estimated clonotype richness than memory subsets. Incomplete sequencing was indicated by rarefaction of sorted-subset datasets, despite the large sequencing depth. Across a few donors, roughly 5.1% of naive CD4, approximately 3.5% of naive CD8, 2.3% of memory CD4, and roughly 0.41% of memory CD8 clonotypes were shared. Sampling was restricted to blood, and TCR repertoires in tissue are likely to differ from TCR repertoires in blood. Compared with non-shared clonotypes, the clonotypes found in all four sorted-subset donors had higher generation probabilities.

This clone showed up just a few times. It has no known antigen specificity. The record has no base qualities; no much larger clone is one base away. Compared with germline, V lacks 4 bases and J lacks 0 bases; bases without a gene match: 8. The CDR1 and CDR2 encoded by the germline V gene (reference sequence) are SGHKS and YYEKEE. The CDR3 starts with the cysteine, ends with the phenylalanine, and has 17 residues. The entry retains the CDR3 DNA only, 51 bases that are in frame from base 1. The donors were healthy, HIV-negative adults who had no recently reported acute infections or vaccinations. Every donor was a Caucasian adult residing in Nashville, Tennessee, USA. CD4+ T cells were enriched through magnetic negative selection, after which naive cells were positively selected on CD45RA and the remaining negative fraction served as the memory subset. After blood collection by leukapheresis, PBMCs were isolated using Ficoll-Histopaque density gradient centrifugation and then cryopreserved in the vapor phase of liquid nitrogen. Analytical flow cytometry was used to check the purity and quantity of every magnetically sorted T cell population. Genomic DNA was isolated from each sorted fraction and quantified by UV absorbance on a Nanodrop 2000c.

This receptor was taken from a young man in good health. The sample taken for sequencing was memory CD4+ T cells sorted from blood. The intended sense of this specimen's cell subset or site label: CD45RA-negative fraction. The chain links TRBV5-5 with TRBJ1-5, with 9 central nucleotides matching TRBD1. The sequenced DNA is TGTGCCAGCAGCGTCGGGACAGGGCCCTATAGCAATCAGCCCCAGCATTTT. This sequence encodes CASSVGTGPYSNQPQHF. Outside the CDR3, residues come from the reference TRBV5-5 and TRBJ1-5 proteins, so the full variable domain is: DAGVTQSPTHLIKTRGQQVTLRCSPISGHKSVSWYQQVLGQGPQFIFQYYEKEERGRGNFPDRFSARQFPNYSSELNVNALLLGDSALYLCASSVGTGPYSNQPQHFGDGTRLSIL.